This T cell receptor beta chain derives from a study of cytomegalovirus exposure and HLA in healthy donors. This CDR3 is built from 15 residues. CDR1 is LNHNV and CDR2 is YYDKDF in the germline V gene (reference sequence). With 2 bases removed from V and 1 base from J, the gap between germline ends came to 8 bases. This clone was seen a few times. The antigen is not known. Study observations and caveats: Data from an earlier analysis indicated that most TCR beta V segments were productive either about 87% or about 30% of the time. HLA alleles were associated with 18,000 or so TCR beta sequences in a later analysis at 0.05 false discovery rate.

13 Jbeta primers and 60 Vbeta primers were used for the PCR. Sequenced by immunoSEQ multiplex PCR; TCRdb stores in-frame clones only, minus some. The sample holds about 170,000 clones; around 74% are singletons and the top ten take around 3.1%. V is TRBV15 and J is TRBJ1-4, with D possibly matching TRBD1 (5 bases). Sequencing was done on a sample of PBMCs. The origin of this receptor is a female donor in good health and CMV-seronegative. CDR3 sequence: CATSRIDRTNEKLFF. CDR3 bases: TGTGCCACCAGCAGAATTGACAGAACTAATGAAAAACTGTTTTTT.